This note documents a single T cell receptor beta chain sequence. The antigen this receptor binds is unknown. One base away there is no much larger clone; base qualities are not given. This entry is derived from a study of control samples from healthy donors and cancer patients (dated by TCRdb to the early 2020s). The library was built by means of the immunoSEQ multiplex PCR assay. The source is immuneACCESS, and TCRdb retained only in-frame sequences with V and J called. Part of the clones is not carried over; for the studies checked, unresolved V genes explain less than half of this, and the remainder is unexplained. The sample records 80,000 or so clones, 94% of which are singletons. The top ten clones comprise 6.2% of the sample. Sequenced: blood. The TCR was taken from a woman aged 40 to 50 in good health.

The CDR3 region: CASSDGPWAQYF. In nucleotide form, the sequence is TGTGCCAGCAGTGATGGTCCGTGGGCCCAGTACTTC. The chain links TRBV25-1 with TRBJ2-5, with no D gene named confidently. CDR3 length: 12 amino acids, cysteine to phenylalanine. Only the CDR3 portion is preserved as DNA: 36 bases, with reading frame beginning at the first base. V lost 3 bases and J lost 9 bases; the stretch between them is 11 bases long. Via the germline V gene, CDR1 is MGHDK and CDR2 SYGVNS.